This record covers a single TCR beta chain. The entry originates in a study of human T cells and chemical hapten exposure. The overall study: Weekly diphenylcyclopropenone doses were given to patients' scalps across the roughly 25-week study.

Time point meaning: patch test 3, about 24 weeks after DPC sensitization. The sample's treatment: therapeutic diphenylcyclopropenone sensitization with weekly scalp DPC. Germline V lookup: CDR1 DFQATT, CDR2 SNEGSKA (reference sequence). The CDR3 has 14 amino acids. V lost 6 bases to trimming and J lost 10 bases; unmatched junction nucleotides: 9. Using its own MiXCR run on the RACE reads, TCRdb lists one record per CDR3 protein. The sample holds 95,000 to 150,000 distinct CDR3 sequences, about 11% seen once. Source: whole blood, taken in connection with sensitization to the hapten diphenylcyclopropenone (DPC). The rearrangement links TRBV20-1 to TRBJ2-1, with 13 nucleotides matching TRBD2. The source of this sequence is a woman aged 50 to 60 with alopecia areata. Some clones in this sample may be carry-over from other donors' samples. This CDR3 reads CSAALAGGGREQFF. In nucleotides, the CDR3 is TGCAGTGCCGCACTAGCGGGAGGGGGTCGGGAGCAGTTCTTC.